This T cell receptor (beta chain) appears in the sequencing data of a study of cytotoxic CD8 clonotypes in ibrutinib-treated CLL. Findings and limits, study-wide: Treatment saw public clonotypes, which were uncommon, either contract or stay stable.

Germline V gene lookup returns CDR1 KGHSH and CDR2 LQKENI. Trimming took off 3 bases at V and 6 bases at J, with 14 bases between the two ends. The CDR3 length is 14 residues. This clone has a handful of counts. Antigen specificity is unknown. The protocol was immunoSEQ multiplex PCR, while the TCRdb copy is restricted to in-frame clones and leaves out a portion. The sample lists 20,000 to 30,000 clones, around 75% seen once, with 25% to 30% in the top ten. This chain uses TRBV18 with TRBJ1-2; D is uncertain. Specimen: PBMCs, collected after 24 months of ibrutinib treatment. The TCR originated in a human donor with chronic lymphocytic leukemia. CDR3 residues: CASSPTGIADGYTF. The CDR3 DNA sequence: TGTGCCAGCTCACCTACGGGCATCGCGGATGGCTACACCTTC.